The rows below give T cell receptor beta chains drawn from one sample of a study of control samples from healthy donors and cancer patients. Sequencing used immunoSEQ multiplex PCR; TCRdb keeps in-frame clones, though not all of them. The sample holds 90,000 or so clones; about 89% are singletons and the top ten take 7.5% to 8%. The sequenced sample was blood. These receptors all stem from a woman aged 60 to 75 in good health. Both conserved end residues are part of each CDR3. Each record gives: clone size, J gene, D gene, V gene, CDR3 DNA, CDR3 protein. The D gene is left open where the match is weak. Only some rows state a clone size, as once, few, many or a class for expanded clones.

size: -
J: TRBJ2-1
D: TRBD2
V: TRBV6-6
DNA: TGTGCCAGCAGTTATGCCGGGACTAGACACAATGAGCAGTTCTTC
CDR3: CASSYAGTRHNEQFF

size: -
J: TRBJ2-5
D: -
V: TRBV5-1
DNA: TGCGCCAGCAGCTTGGAAACTAGCCAAGAGACCCAGTACTTC
CDR3: CASSLETSQETQYF

size: -
J: TRBJ2-7
D: TRBD1
V: TRBV18
DNA: TGTGCCAGCTCCCAAAGGACAGGGGAGGTCAACGAGCAGTACTTC
CDR3: CASSQRTGEVNEQYF

size: -
J: TRBJ2-7
D: TRBD1
V: TRBV13
DNA: TGTGCCAGCAGCTTAGGCGGGACAGGGCCGACCCACGAGCAGTACTTC
CDR3: CASSLGGTGPTHEQYF

size: -
J: TRBJ2-6
D: TRBD1
V: TRBV6-1
DNA: TGTGCCAGCAGTGTGACAGGGGGCTCTGGGGCCAACGTCCTGACTTTC
CDR3: CASSVTGGSGANVLTF

size: -
J: TRBJ2-1
D: TRBD2
V: TRBV2
DNA: TGTGCCAGCAGTGTCTGGCTAGCGGGAGCTCAGGAGCAGTTCTTC
CDR3: CASSVWLAGAQEQFF

size: once
J: TRBJ1-1
D: TRBD1
V: TRBV18
DNA: TGTGCCAGCTCACCGGGACAGGTCTCTGAAGCTTTCTTT
CDR3: CASSPGQVSEAFF

size: once
J: TRBJ1-6
D: -
V: TRBV7-2
DNA: TGTGCCAGCAGCTTAGACCCCGGGCCTTCACCCCTCCACTTT
CDR3: CASSLDPGPSPLHF

size: few
J: TRBJ2-7
D: TRBD1
V: TRBV18
DNA: TGTGCCAGCTCACGCTCCATGACAGGGGTATCCTACGAGCAGTACTTC
CDR3: CASSRSMTGVSYEQYF

size: -
J: TRBJ2-1
D: -
V: TRBV3-1/TRBV3-2
DNA: TGTGCCAGCAGCCTCAGCAATGAGCAGTTCTTC
CDR3: CASSLSNEQFF

size: -
J: TRBJ1-2
D: -
V: TRBV12-3/TRBV12-4
DNA: TGTGCCAGCAGTTTGGACGGGGATGGCTACACCTTC
CDR3: CASSLDGDGYTF

size: -
J: TRBJ2-2
D: -
V: TRBV12-5
DNA: TGTGCTAGTGGCCCAGACAGGGAGCTGTTTTTT
CDR3: CASGPDRELFF

size: -
J: TRBJ1-1
D: TRBD1
V: TRBV7-9
DNA: TGTGCCAGCAGCGCTAACCCCGGGACAGAGGTCGGGCGAGCTTTCTTT
CDR3: CASSANPGTEVGRAFF

size: once
J: TRBJ1-2
D: -
V: TRBV2
DNA: TGTGCCAGCAGTGAAGCATGGGTGGGGCGTTATGGCTACACCTTC
CDR3: CASSEAWVGRYGYTF

size: -
J: TRBJ1-1
D: TRBD1
V: TRBV6-5
DNA: TGTGCCAGCAATCCACAGGGGGGTACTGAAGCTTTCTTT
CDR3: CASNPQGGTEAFF

size: few
J: TRBJ1-5
D: TRBD1
V: TRBV3-1/TRBV3-2
DNA: TGTGCCAGCAGGAAGGGACAGGGACAGCCCCAGCATTTT
CDR3: CASRKGQGQPQHF

size: -
J: TRBJ1-3
D: -
V: TRBV19
DNA: TGTGCCAGTAGTACCGAGGGGTTTGGAAACACCATATATTTT
CDR3: CASSTEGFGNTIYF

size: -
J: TRBJ1-2
D: -
V: TRBV2
DNA: TGTGCCAGCACCCCGCGACCCCGTGGAGGCTACACCTTC
CDR3: CASTPRPRGGYTF

size: -
J: TRBJ2-3
D: TRBD2
V: TRBV4-3
DNA: TGCGCCAGCAGCCCATCTAGCGGGAGGGTAGATACGCAGTATTTT
CDR3: CASSPSSGRVDTQYF

size: once
J: TRBJ2-4
D: -
V: TRBV24-1
DNA: TGTGCCACCAGTGGAGAAGGCATTCAGTACTTC
CDR3: CATSGEGIQYF

size: -
J: TRBJ1-4
D: -
V: TRBV15
DNA: TGTGCCACCAGCAGAGGGTTTAGGGATGAAAAACTGTTTTTT
CDR3: CATSRGFRDEKLFF

size: -
J: TRBJ2-3
D: -
V: TRBV5-1
DNA: TGCGCCAGCAGCTTGACCACTAGCACAGATACGCAGTATTTT
CDR3: CASSLTTSTDTQYF

size: few
J: TRBJ2-3
D: TRBD2
V: TRBV29-1
DNA: TGCAGCGTTGGGACTAGCGCCACAGATACGCAGTATTTT
CDR3: CSVGTSATDTQYF

size: -
J: TRBJ1-5
D: TRBD1
V: TRBV30
DNA: TGTGCCTGGAGCGGGACAGGCAATCAGCCCCAGCATTTT
CDR3: CAWSGTGNQPQHF

size: -
J: TRBJ2-2
D: TRBD1
V: TRBV5-8
DNA: TGTGCCAGCAGCCGTTGGACAGGGGGACAAAACACCGGGGAGCTGTTTTTT
CDR3: CASSRWTGGQNTGELFF

size: -
J: TRBJ2-7
D: TRBD2
V: TRBV5-8
DNA: TGTGCCAGCAGCTTGGGCTATTGGACTAGCGGGACCTACGAGCAGTACTTC
CDR3: CASSLGYWTSGTYEQYF

size: -
J: TRBJ2-1
D: -
V: TRBV5-8
DNA: TGTGCCAGCAGCTTGGCCAGGACAGCTATCTACAATGAGCAGTTCTTC
CDR3: CASSLARTAIYNEQFF

size: few
J: TRBJ1-5
D: -
V: TRBV5-6
DNA: TGTGCCAGCAGCTTGAATAGAGGTCCGTCCCAGCATTTT
CDR3: CASSLNRGPSQHF

size: -
J: TRBJ2-7
D: -
V: TRBV9
DNA: TGTGCCAGCAGCCGGGACGGAATCTACGAGCAGTACTTC
CDR3: CASSRDGIYEQYF

size: once
J: TRBJ1-1
D: -
V: TRBV19
DNA: TGTGCCAGTAGTAGTACAGGGAACACTGAAGCTTTCTTT
CDR3: CASSSTGNTEAFF

size: -
J: TRBJ2-2
D: -
V: TRBV6-2/TRBV6-3
DNA: TGTGCCAGCAGTATACCCCCCGGGGAGCTGTTTTTT
CDR3: CASSIPPGELFF

size: -
J: TRBJ2-1
D: -
V: TRBV4-1
DNA: TGCGCCAGCAGCCAAGATTGGCCCTTGGAAAAGAGGGAGCAGTTCTTC
CDR3: CASSQDWPLEKREQFF

size: -
J: TRBJ2-7
D: TRBD1
V: TRBV6-6
DNA: TGTGCCAGCAGTTCTAGGGACAGGGCCTCCTACGAGCAGTACTTC
CDR3: CASSSRDRASYEQYF

size: -
J: TRBJ1-5
D: -
V: TRBV5-1
DNA: TGCGCCAGCAGCTTCACAACTAGCAATCAGCCCCAGCATTTT
CDR3: CASSFTTSNQPQHF

size: -
J: TRBJ1-4
D: -
V: TRBV19
DNA: TGTGCCAGTAGTATACAACCATCCCTAGGACTGTTTTTT
CDR3: CASSIQPSLGLFF

size: -
J: TRBJ2-1
D: TRBD2
V: TRBV4-1
DNA: TGCGCCAGCAGCCAAGGTGGGACGCGGGGGGGCCGAAATGAGCAGTTCTTC
CDR3: CASSQGGTRGGRNEQFF

size: -
J: TRBJ2-1
D: -
V: TRBV12-3/TRBV12-4
DNA: TGTGCCAGCAGTTTAAGTGTTAATGAGCAGTTCTTC
CDR3: CASSLSVNEQFF

size: few
J: TRBJ1-1
D: -
V: TRBV28
DNA: TGTGCCAGCAGATGGACGGACACTGAAGCTTTCTTT
CDR3: CASRWTDTEAFF

size: -
J: TRBJ1-2
D: -
V: TRBV12-3/TRBV12-4
DNA: TGTGCCAGCAGCCGCTCTGGCCTCGGCTACACCTTC
CDR3: CASSRSGLGYTF

size: -
J: TRBJ2-1
D: TRBD2
V: TRBV7-7
DNA: TGTGCTAGCAGCCGCGGACTAGCGGGGACTTACAATGAGCAGTTCTTC
CDR3: CASSRGLAGTYNEQFF

size: -
J: TRBJ1-5
D: TRBD1
V: TRBV19
DNA: TGTGCCAGTATGGACAGGGATAATCAGCCCCAGCATTTT
CDR3: CASMDRDNQPQHF

size: -
J: TRBJ1-5
D: TRBD1
V: TRBV15
DNA: TGTGCCACCAGCAGAGGAGGGGGCGGCAATCAGCCCCAGCATTTT
CDR3: CATSRGGGGNQPQHF

size: -
J: TRBJ1-5
D: -
V: TRBV2
DNA: TGTGCCAGCAGCTCACAGGGATTTATTCAGCCCCAGCATTTT
CDR3: CASSSQGFIQPQHF

size: -
J: TRBJ2-3
D: TRBD2
V: TRBV27
DNA: TGTGCCAGCAGCTCTGGGAGCGGGAGGGCCGGGGATACGCAGTATTTT
CDR3: CASSSGSGRAGDTQYF

size: -
J: TRBJ2-1
D: -
V: TRBV6-4
DNA: TGTGCCAGCAGTGAAGTAATAGGATCGTACAATGAGCAGTTCTTC
CDR3: CASSEVIGSYNEQFF

size: -
J: TRBJ1-2
D: TRBD1
V: TRBV2
DNA: TGTGCCACAGCCAGGGGGCGCAGGTATGGCTACACCTTC
CDR3: CATARGRRYGYTF

size: -
J: TRBJ1-3
D: -
V: TRBV7-6
DNA: TGTGCCAGCAGCCCCGAGCCAGGGGCGCAAGCTGGAAACACCATATATTTT
CDR3: CASSPEPGAQAGNTIYF

size: -
J: TRBJ1-4
D: -
V: TRBV5-1
DNA: TGCGCCAGCAGCTTGGTAGGGGTCACTAATGAAAAACTGTTTTTT
CDR3: CASSLVGVTNEKLFF

size: few
J: TRBJ2-1
D: TRBD1
V: TRBV29-1
DNA: TGCAGCGTAGTAGGACAGGGGGGCGAAAATGAGCAGTTCTTC
CDR3: CSVVGQGGENEQFF

size: -
J: TRBJ1-1
D: -
V: TRBV19
DNA: TGTGCCAGTAGCCCCACCGGTTGGAGGGCGAACACTGAAGCTTTCTTT
CDR3: CASSPTGWRANTEAFF

size: -
J: TRBJ2-3
D: TRBD1
V: TRBV27
DNA: TGTGCCAGCAGTTTCCGCCGGGACAGGGGGGGTGCAGATACGCAGTATTTT
CDR3: CASSFRRDRGGADTQYF

size: -
J: TRBJ2-3
D: TRBD2
V: TRBV28
DNA: TGTGCCAGCAGTGCTAGCGGGGGGAGGGTAGATACGCAGTATTTT
CDR3: CASSASGGRVDTQYF

size: -
J: TRBJ1-2
D: -
V: TRBV10-3
DNA: TGTGCCATCAGTGAGAACAGGGAAGGGTCTGGCTACACCTTC
CDR3: CAISENREGSGYTF

size: -
J: TRBJ2-1
D: TRBD2
V: TRBV6-4
DNA: TGTGCCAGCAGTGGAATAGCGGGGCCCGGGGGGCAGTTCTTC
CDR3: CASSGIAGPGGQFF

size: -
J: TRBJ2-7
D: TRBD2
V: TRBV14
DNA: TGTGCCAGCAGCCAAGATTGGACTAGATCCAACGAGCAGTACTTC
CDR3: CASSQDWTRSNEQYF

size: -
J: TRBJ1-2
D: TRBD1
V: TRBV7-2
DNA: TGTGCCAGCAGCTTTACCGGGACAGCTAACTATGGCTACACCTTC
CDR3: CASSFTGTANYGYTF

size: -
J: TRBJ2-2
D: TRBD2
V: TRBV11-2
DNA: TGTGCCAGCAGCCAACCGGGACTAGCGGGAGCCGGGGAGCTGTTTTTT
CDR3: CASSQPGLAGAGELFF

size: -
J: TRBJ2-5
D: TRBD2
V: TRBV28
DNA: TGTGCCAGCAGTTTACTAGCGGGAGTAGAGACCCAGTACTTC
CDR3: CASSLLAGVETQYF

size: once
J: TRBJ2-3
D: TRBD2
V: TRBV28
DNA: TGTGCCAGCAGCTCGCCTGGGGGGGGCACAGATACGCAGTATTTT
CDR3: CASSSPGGGTDTQYF

size: -
J: TRBJ2-1
D: -
V: TRBV7-9
DNA: TGTGCCAGCAGCTCAAACGGGGGACAGAGGAGGGATGAGCAGTTCTTC
CDR3: CASSSNGGQRRDEQFF